This is a list of T cell receptor beta chains from one sample in a study of T cells after yellow fever vaccination. TCRdb ran MiXCR on the 5' RACE reads and lists one entry per CDR3 protein. This table has 300,000 or so distinct CDR3 sequences, 13% appearing once. Sequences were derived from CD4+ T cells sorted from PBMCs, sampled 45 days after the yellow fever booster vaccination. The receptors come from a man younger than 45 who received the YFV17D yellow fever vaccine. Both conserved end residues are part of each CDR3. D genes are given only for firm matches. Rows may omit the clone size; those that give it use once, few, many or a size class.

V gene,J gene,clone size,D gene,CDR3 protein,CDR3 DNA
TRBV12-3/TRBV12-4,TRBJ2-7,few,-,CASSLGNEQYF,TGTGCCAGCAGTTTAGGGAACGAGCAGTACTTC
TRBV20-1,TRBJ2-5,few,-,CSAAGAGLETQYF,TGCAGTGCGGCGGGGGCAGGATTAGAGACCCAGTACTTC
TRBV6-5,TRBJ1-5,few,-,CASSYSTLRRASNQPQHF,TGTGCCAGCAGTTACTCGACCCTTCGACGGGCTAGCAATCAGCCCCAGCATTTT
TRBV7-9,TRBJ2-2,few,-,CASSPRHHVPLTGELFF,TGTGCCAGCAGCCCGCGGCACCACGTCCCCTTGACCGGGGAGCTGTTTTTT
TRBV28,TRBJ2-3,-,-,CASREAPTDTQYF,TGTGCCAGCAGAGAAGCACCCACAGATACGCAGTATTTT
TRBV7-2,TRBJ1-2,-,TRBD1,CASSLGTGSLLRGYTF,TGTGCCAGCAGCTTAGGGACAGGCAGTCTCTTACGTGGCTACACCTTC
TRBV7-2,TRBJ2-7,-,-,CASSLSGLEGYEQYF,TGTGCCAGCAGCCTCTCTGGGCTAGAAGGCTACGAGCAGTACTTC
TRBV18,TRBJ2-1,few,-,CASSPSGLSGNEQFF,TGTGCCAGCTCACCATCCGGACTGTCGGGCAATGAGCAGTTCTTC
TRBV10-3,TRBJ2-5,-,TRBD2,CATRFGTSGFQETQYF,TGTGCCACCAGGTTTGGGACTAGCGGGTTCCAAGAGACCCAGTACTTC
TRBV6-2/TRBV6-3,TRBJ2-1,few,TRBD2,CASTRTSGRNEQFF,TGTGCCAGCACCAGGACTAGCGGGAGGAATGAGCAGTTCTTC